These T cell receptor beta chains were read from a single sample in a study of blood T cells in healthy people across ages. TCRdb redid the calling of the 5' RACE reads with MiXCR, one entry per CDR3 protein. In the table there are roughly 1,500,000 distinct CDR3 sequences, approximately 38% of which are singletons. The specimen sequenced was blood. These receptor sequences come from a woman between 18 and 30 years old in good health. CDR3s include the opening cysteine and the closing phenylalanine or tryptophan. The D gene is left open where the match is weak. Clone size is stated in some rows and not others, as once, few, many or a class when expanded.

d_call: NA
cdr3_length: 14
clone_size: NA
v_call: TRBV5-6
j_call: TRBJ2-7
cdr3_nt: TGTGCCAGCAGCTTGGAGCCCAGCACCTACGAGCAGTACTTC
cdr3_aa: CASSLEPSTYEQYF

d_call: TRBD1
cdr3_length: 15
clone_size: NA
v_call: TRBV20-1
j_call: TRBJ1-4
cdr3_nt: TGCAGTGCTAGAGATCCCCAGGGGGTGTGGGAAAAACTGTTTTTT
cdr3_aa: CSARDPQGVWEKLFF

d_call: NA
cdr3_length: 15
clone_size: NA
v_call: TRBV4-1
j_call: TRBJ1-1
cdr3_nt: TGCGCCAGCAGCCCGCGAGTGGATGGGGACACTGAAGCTTTCTTT
cdr3_aa: CASSPRVDGDTEAFF

d_call: NA
cdr3_length: 14
clone_size: NA
v_call: TRBV27
j_call: TRBJ1-2
cdr3_nt: TGTGCCAGCAGTGTAGGTCGCAGGACGGGAGGCTACACCTTC
cdr3_aa: CASSVGRRTGGYTF

d_call: TRBD1
cdr3_length: 17
clone_size: NA
v_call: TRBV20-1
j_call: TRBJ1-4
cdr3_nt: TGCAGTGCTAGAGAGATAGGGGGGAACAGGGGCTTTGAAAAACTGTTTTTT
cdr3_aa: CSAREIGGNRGFEKLFF

d_call: TRBD1
cdr3_length: 14
clone_size: few
v_call: TRBV10-3
j_call: TRBJ2-7
cdr3_nt: TGTGCCATCCGACCCGGGACAGAGAGTAACGAGCAGTACTTC
cdr3_aa: CAIRPGTESNEQYF

d_call: TRBD1
cdr3_length: 15
clone_size: NA
v_call: TRBV6-5
j_call: TRBJ2-7
cdr3_nt: TGTGCCAGCAGTTACCGGACAGGGGGCCCCAACGAGCAGTACTTC
cdr3_aa: CASSYRTGGPNEQYF

d_call: TRBD1
cdr3_length: 16
clone_size: few
v_call: TRBV5-1
j_call: TRBJ1-2
cdr3_nt: TGCGCCAGCAGCCGGGGGACAGGGGGTAGTCTCTATGGCTACACCTTC
cdr3_aa: CASSRGTGGSLYGYTF

d_call: NA
cdr3_length: 14
clone_size: NA
v_call: TRBV11-2
j_call: TRBJ2-1
cdr3_nt: TGTGCCAGCAGCTTAGGGTGGGAGCTGGGCGAGCAGTTCTTC
cdr3_aa: CASSLGWELGEQFF

d_call: NA
cdr3_length: 15
clone_size: NA
v_call: TRBV7-2
j_call: TRBJ2-2
cdr3_nt: TGTGCCAGCAGCTTCCAGGGGCAGAACACCGGGGAGCTGTTTTTT
cdr3_aa: CASSFQGQNTGELFF

d_call: NA
cdr3_length: 15
clone_size: NA
v_call: TRBV3-1
j_call: TRBJ1-4
cdr3_nt: TGTGCCAGCAGCCACGACAGAGTTACTAATGAAAAACTGTTTTTT
cdr3_aa: CASSHDRVTNEKLFF

d_call: NA
cdr3_length: 14
clone_size: NA
v_call: TRBV14
j_call: TRBJ1-1
cdr3_nt: TGTGCCAGCAGCCAAGAATCTGGGTACACTGAAGCTTTCTTT
cdr3_aa: CASSQESGYTEAFF

d_call: NA
cdr3_length: 12
clone_size: few
v_call: TRBV7-2
j_call: TRBJ2-2
cdr3_nt: TGTGCCAGCAGCTTAGAAACCGGGGAGCTGTTTTTT
cdr3_aa: CASSLETGELFF

d_call: NA
cdr3_length: 16
clone_size: few
v_call: TRBV9
j_call: TRBJ2-6
cdr3_nt: TGTGCCAGCAGGGAGGGAGGTCAAAATGGGGCCAACGTCCTGACTTTC
cdr3_aa: CASREGGQNGANVLTF

d_call: TRBD1
cdr3_length: 12
clone_size: NA
v_call: TRBV20-1
j_call: TRBJ1-2
cdr3_nt: TGCAGTACCGACAGGGGGCAAGGTGGCTACACCTTC
cdr3_aa: CSTDRGQGGYTF

d_call: NA
cdr3_length: 15
clone_size: NA
v_call: TRBV10-1
j_call: TRBJ2-3
cdr3_nt: TGCGCCAGCAGTGAGGGTGAGCACCGCACAGATACGCAGTATTTT
cdr3_aa: CASSEGEHRTDTQYF

d_call: TRBD1
cdr3_length: 15
clone_size: NA
v_call: TRBV7-8
j_call: TRBJ2-7
cdr3_nt: TGTGCCAGCAGCGCCGGGACAGGTACCTCCTACGAGCAGTACTTC
cdr3_aa: CASSAGTGTSYEQYF

d_call: NA
cdr3_length: 14
clone_size: NA
v_call: TRBV20-1
j_call: TRBJ2-1
cdr3_nt: TGCAGTGCTAGACCTTTTTCACCCGACAGGGAGCAGTTCTTC
cdr3_aa: CSARPFSPDREQFF

d_call: NA
cdr3_length: 9
clone_size: few
v_call: TRBV21-1
j_call: TRBJ1-1
cdr3_nt: TGTGCCAGCAGAGAACAAGCTTTCTTT
cdr3_aa: CASREQAFF

d_call: NA
cdr3_length: 15
clone_size: NA
v_call: TRBV7-2
j_call: TRBJ2-7
cdr3_nt: TGTGCCAGCAGCTCCCTTGGCAGCAACTCCTACGAGCAGTACTTC
cdr3_aa: CASSSLGSNSYEQYF

d_call: NA
cdr3_length: 14
clone_size: once
v_call: TRBV5-1
j_call: TRBJ1-4
cdr3_nt: TGCGCCAGCAGCTTTGTAATTGGGGATGAAAAACTGTTTTTT
cdr3_aa: CASSFVIGDEKLFF

d_call: NA
cdr3_length: 13
clone_size: NA
v_call: TRBV11-3
j_call: TRBJ2-1
cdr3_nt: TGTGCCAGCAGCTTTGAACCCTACAATGAGCAGTTCTTC
cdr3_aa: CASSFEPYNEQFF

d_call: NA
cdr3_length: 15
clone_size: once
v_call: TRBV12-3/TRBV12-4
j_call: TRBJ1-2
cdr3_nt: TGTGCCAGCAGCTCCCGGGAGGCGGGCCTGGATGGCTACACCTTC
cdr3_aa: CASSSREAGLDGYTF

d_call: NA
cdr3_length: 15
clone_size: few
v_call: TRBV12-3/TRBV12-4
j_call: TRBJ1-2
cdr3_nt: TGTGCCAGCAGCCCAACCCCGCCCCCTAACTATGGCTACACCTTC
cdr3_aa: CASSPTPPPNYGYTF

d_call: NA
cdr3_length: 17
clone_size: NA
v_call: TRBV4-1
j_call: TRBJ2-7
cdr3_nt: TGCGCCAGCAGCCAAGATCTGGTTAGCGACTCCTACAATGAGCAGTACTTC
cdr3_aa: CASSQDLVSDSYNEQYF

d_call: NA
cdr3_length: 14
clone_size: few
v_call: TRBV6-6
j_call: TRBJ2-7
cdr3_nt: TGTGCCAGCAGGCCCGAAGGGCCCCATTATGAGCAGTACTTC
cdr3_aa: CASRPEGPHYEQYF

d_call: NA
cdr3_length: 16
clone_size: few
v_call: TRBV6-5
j_call: TRBJ2-1
cdr3_nt: TGTGCCAGCAGTTATGCGCGGACAGCATTTTACAATGAGCAGTTCTTC
cdr3_aa: CASSYARTAFYNEQFF

d_call: NA
cdr3_length: 12
clone_size: NA
v_call: TRBV6-5
j_call: TRBJ1-1
cdr3_nt: TGTGCCACCGAGGGGGGGCGAACTGAAGCTTTCTTT
cdr3_aa: CATEGGRTEAFF

d_call: NA
cdr3_length: 17
clone_size: few
v_call: TRBV7-2
j_call: TRBJ1-2
cdr3_nt: TGTGCCAGCAGCAAACCGGGGGATAGACTGACAAACTATGGCTACACCTTC
cdr3_aa: CASSKPGDRLTNYGYTF

d_call: NA
cdr3_length: 14
clone_size: NA
v_call: TRBV25-1
j_call: TRBJ2-3
cdr3_nt: TGTGCCAGCAGTGAACGGGCCTACACAGATACGCAGTATTTT
cdr3_aa: CASSERAYTDTQYF

d_call: TRBD2
cdr3_length: 14
clone_size: few
v_call: TRBV2
j_call: TRBJ2-3
cdr3_nt: TGTGCCAGCGGCGGGACTAGAGTCACAGATACGCAGTATTTT
cdr3_aa: CASGGTRVTDTQYF

d_call: TRBD1
cdr3_length: 14
clone_size: NA
v_call: TRBV3-1
j_call: TRBJ1-2
cdr3_nt: TGTGCCAGCAGTCAGGGGGACACTAACTATGGCTGCACCTTC
cdr3_aa: CASSQGDTNYGCTF

d_call: TRBD1
cdr3_length: 14
clone_size: NA
v_call: TRBV5-1
j_call: TRBJ2-5
cdr3_nt: TGCGCCAGCAGCGTCCTACAGGGGGAAGAGACCCAGTACTTC
cdr3_aa: CASSVLQGEETQYF

d_call: TRBD2
cdr3_length: 15
clone_size: few
v_call: TRBV28
j_call: TRBJ2-1
cdr3_nt: TGTGCCAGCAGCCGTAGGGGGACTAGCGGGGCTAATCAGTTCTTC
cdr3_aa: CASSRRGTSGANQFF

d_call: NA
cdr3_length: 14
clone_size: NA
v_call: TRBV20-1
j_call: TRBJ1-5
cdr3_nt: TGCAGTGCTAGAGATCCCCGTCTCAATCAGCCCCAGCATTTT
cdr3_aa: CSARDPRLNQPQHF

d_call: TRBD2
cdr3_length: 18
clone_size: NA
v_call: TRBV27
j_call: TRBJ2-1
cdr3_nt: TGTGCCAGCAGTTTCACAACTAGCGGGAGGTCCGAATACCATGAGCAGTTCTTC
cdr3_aa: CASSFTTSGRSEYHEQFF

d_call: NA
cdr3_length: 13
clone_size: NA
v_call: TRBV18
j_call: TRBJ2-5
cdr3_nt: TGTGCCAGCTCACCATCAGGGGTTGGAGAGCAGTACTTC
cdr3_aa: CASSPSGVGEQYF

d_call: NA
cdr3_length: 15
clone_size: many
v_call: TRBV29-1
j_call: TRBJ2-5
cdr3_nt: TGCAGCGTTGAAGACCCTCACACAGGGTTAGAGACCCAGTACTTC
cdr3_aa: CSVEDPHTGLETQYF

d_call: NA
cdr3_length: 13
clone_size: few
v_call: TRBV28
j_call: TRBJ2-7
cdr3_nt: TGTGCCAGCAGTTTTTTCAGGGTGAGGGAGCAGTACTTC
cdr3_aa: CASSFFRVREQYF

d_call: NA
cdr3_length: 13
clone_size: NA
v_call: TRBV11-2
j_call: TRBJ2-1
cdr3_nt: TGTGCCAGCAGCTCCTCAACGGTCGAGGAGCAGTTCTTC
cdr3_aa: CASSSSTVEEQFF

d_call: TRBD1
cdr3_length: 13
clone_size: few
v_call: TRBV20-1
j_call: TRBJ2-7
cdr3_nt: TGCAGAGCCGAACAGGGGCCTGAGGACGAGCAGTACTTC
cdr3_aa: CRAEQGPEDEQYF

d_call: NA
cdr3_length: 13
clone_size: once
v_call: TRBV20-1
j_call: TRBJ1-1
cdr3_nt: TGCAGTGCTTGGGGCGATAGGAGCACTGAAGCTTTCTTT
cdr3_aa: CSAWGDRSTEAFF

d_call: NA
cdr3_length: 16
clone_size: NA
v_call: TRBV5-1
j_call: TRBJ2-1
cdr3_nt: TGCGCCAGCAGCTTGGAGGTGTTGACCTCCTACAATGAGCAGTTCTTC
cdr3_aa: CASSLEVLTSYNEQFF

d_call: TRBD2
cdr3_length: 19
clone_size: few
v_call: TRBV3-1
j_call: TRBJ2-7
cdr3_nt: TGTGCCAGCAGCCAAGATCCCCTACAAGGTTCGGGAGGGAGAAGGAAGCAGTACTTC
cdr3_aa: CASSQDPLQGSGGRRKQYF

d_call: NA
cdr3_length: 16
clone_size: NA
v_call: TRBV30
j_call: TRBJ1-5
cdr3_nt: TGTGCCTGGAGTGGAACCTACTCGGGTAGCAATCAGCCCCAGCATTTT
cdr3_aa: CAWSGTYSGSNQPQHF

d_call: TRBD1
cdr3_length: 15
clone_size: once
v_call: TRBV12-3/TRBV12-4
j_call: TRBJ1-1
cdr3_nt: TGTGTCACTCAAAATACAGGGGGAATTAACACTGAAGCTTTCTTT
cdr3_aa: CVTQNTGGINTEAFF

d_call: NA
cdr3_length: 14
clone_size: NA
v_call: TRBV24-1
j_call: TRBJ2-5
cdr3_nt: TGTGCCACCAGTGATACCGGACAAAGCGAGACCCAGTACTTC
cdr3_aa: CATSDTGQSETQYF

d_call: TRBD2
cdr3_length: 17
clone_size: few
v_call: TRBV6-6
j_call: TRBJ2-1
cdr3_nt: TGTGCCAGCAGTCCTTACCTTAGCGGGAGGACCTACAATGAGCAGTTCTTC
cdr3_aa: CASSPYLSGRTYNEQFF

d_call: NA
cdr3_length: 12
clone_size: NA
v_call: TRBV6-2/TRBV6-3
j_call: TRBJ2-5
cdr3_nt: TGTGCCAGCAGCCGCGTGTTGGGGGAGCAGTACTTC
cdr3_aa: CASSRVLGEQYF

d_call: NA
cdr3_length: 14
clone_size: NA
v_call: TRBV5-1
j_call: TRBJ2-1
cdr3_nt: TGCGCCAGCAGCTTGAGGACAGCTTACAATGAGCAGTTCTTC
cdr3_aa: CASSLRTAYNEQFF

d_call: TRBD1
cdr3_length: 12
clone_size: NA
v_call: TRBV27
j_call: TRBJ2-7
cdr3_nt: TGTGCCAGCAGTAAGACAGGGGGCGAGCAGTACTTC
cdr3_aa: CASSKTGGEQYF

d_call: TRBD1
cdr3_length: 15
clone_size: few
v_call: TRBV28
j_call: TRBJ2-7
cdr3_nt: TGTGCCAGCAGTTTACCAGGGGGCATCTCCTACGAGCAGTACTTC
cdr3_aa: CASSLPGGISYEQYF

d_call: NA
cdr3_length: 14
clone_size: NA
v_call: TRBV4-1
j_call: TRBJ2-7
cdr3_nt: TGCGCCAGCAGCCAAGCTCTCGGAGGGGGAGAGCAGTACTTC
cdr3_aa: CASSQALGGGEQYF

d_call: NA
cdr3_length: 11
clone_size: NA
v_call: TRBV28
j_call: TRBJ1-6
cdr3_nt: TGTGCCAGCAGCTCTGGGGGCCCCCTCCACTTT
cdr3_aa: CASSSGGPLHF

d_call: NA
cdr3_length: 14
clone_size: NA
v_call: TRBV10-1
j_call: TRBJ2-3
cdr3_nt: TGCGCCAGCAGTGATCACACCGGGGCAGATACGCAGTATTTT
cdr3_aa: CASSDHTGADTQYF

d_call: NA
cdr3_length: 15
clone_size: many
v_call: TRBV4-1
j_call: TRBJ2-1
cdr3_nt: TGCGCCAGCAGCCCCGACCCGACTAGTTTCAATGAGCAGTTCTTC
cdr3_aa: CASSPDPTSFNEQFF

d_call: NA
cdr3_length: 13
clone_size: NA
v_call: TRBV20-1
j_call: TRBJ1-4
cdr3_nt: TGCAGTGCTAGAGCCGGACAGTATGAAAAACTGTTTTTT
cdr3_aa: CSARAGQYEKLFF

d_call: NA
cdr3_length: 17
clone_size: NA
v_call: TRBV14
j_call: TRBJ1-1
cdr3_nt: TGTGCCAGCAGCCCGGGACAAAATTATTTCGAGGACACTGAAGCTTTCTTT
cdr3_aa: CASSPGQNYFEDTEAFF